The 6 T cell receptor beta chains below come from one sample, sequenced in a study of T cell responses to AZD1222 COVID-19 vaccine. Some clones are missing from TCRdb's copy, which holds only in-frame ones; the method was immunoSEQ multiplex PCR. The table records about 88,000 clones, about nine tenths of them present only once. The sequenced sample was peripheral blood, obtained 28 days after the second AZD1222 dose. The receptors were gathered from an adult who received the AZD1222 COVID-19 vaccine.

The chain couples TRBV13 to TRBJ1-6; tentatively, D is TRBD1 (6 bases). V was trimmed by 5 bases and J by 5 bases, leaving 13 bases between them. CDR1 is PRHDT and CDR2 is FYEKMQ in the germline V gene (reference sequence). There are 15 residues in the CDR3. As DNA, the CDR3 is TGTGCCAGCAGCCGTAGGACAGTCAATAATTCACCCCTCCACTTT. Its translation is CASSRRTVNNSPLHF.

V is TRBV5-5 and J is TRBJ1-6; 8 bases map to TRBD1. J gave up 0 bases and V 3 bases, and 2 bases lay outside the gene matches. Germline CDR1 reads SGHKS; CDR2 reads YYEKEE (reference sequence). There are 16 residues in the CDR3. This CDR3 is CASSWDRSSYNSPLHF. CDR3 DNA sequence: TGTGCCAGCAGCTGGGACAGGAGCTCCTATAATTCACCCCTCCACTTT.

The chain recombines TRBV28 with TRBJ2-4; D is uncertain. This CDR3 contains 13 residues. Looked up from germline, CDR1 is MDHEN and CDR2 is SYDVKM. The V end was cut by 3 bases, the J end by 4 bases, with 7 bases between. In DNA form, the CDR3 reads TGTGCCAGCAGTTTGCAGATAAAAAACATTCAGTACTTC. Amino acids: CASSLQIKNIQYF.

The CDR3 DNA follows: TGTGCCAGCAGCCAAGATAGGACAGGGGTCAATGAGCAGTTCTTC. The encoded protein is CASSQDRTGVNEQFF. The chain links TRBV3-1 (or the pseudogene TRBV3-2) to TRBJ2-1, with TRBD1 matching over 9 bases. Germline trimming cut 0 bases from V and 6 bases from J; bases unmatched to any gene: 3. This CDR3 region has 15 residues. Germline assignment: CDR1 LGHDT and CDR2 YNNKEL (reference sequence).

The chain combines TRBV7-9 with TRBJ1-1; D may be TRBD1 (6 bases). Trimming shortened V by 6 bases and J by 2 bases, and 13 bases separated the two germline ends. The CDR3 has 14 residues. Germline CDR1 reads SEHNR; CDR2 reads FQNEAQ (reference sequence). CDR3 sequence: CASRPTTGNTEAFF. The DNA for the CDR3 is TGTGCCAGCAGGCCTACGACAGGAAACACTGAAGCTTTCTTT.

This clone was seen more than once but under ten times. V usage is TRBV27 and J usage is TRBJ1-1; D is ambiguous. Germline V gene sequence: CDR1 MNHEY, CDR2 SMNVEV (reference sequence). The CDR3 extends over 15 amino acids. V lost 6 bases and J 0 bases, leaving 14 bases between the germline ends. CDR3 DNA sequence: TGTGCCAGCAGGCCCATAAGAACAATGAACACTGAAGCTTTCTTT. This translates into CASRPIRTMNTEAFF.